A single sample is the source of the 15 T cell receptor beta chains below, sequenced in a study of T cell changes during pregnancy in multiple sclerosis. Clones were sequenced by immunoSEQ multiplex PCR, and TCRdb holds only the in-frame ones, with some missing. The data hold tens of thousands of clones, with roughly nine tenths observed a single time. Sequencing used CD4+ T cells from peripheral blood mononuclear cells, obtained before pregnancy. Receptors originate from a female donor with multiple sclerosis, enrolled in a pregnancy study.

The chain is built from TRBV19 and TRBJ2-7; 7 nucleotides align to TRBD2. With 6 bases clipped from V and 1 base from J, the junction kept 0 bases outside the gene matches. Germline V gene lookup returns CDR1 LNHDA and CDR2 SQIVND (reference sequence). CDR3 length: 12 residues. The CDR3 protein is CASSGGSYEQYF. The CDR3 bases are TGTGCCAGTAGCGGGGGGTCCTACGAGCAGTACTTC.

The chain couples TRBV10-2 to TRBJ2-7; 8 bases line up with TRBD1. The CDR3 covers 14 residues. The V gene's germline CDR1 is WSHSY and CDR2 SAAADI. The ends lost 8 bases at V and 7 bases at J; junction bases unmatched: 13. The CDR3 loop is CASYELQGAREQYF. Written as DNA, the CDR3 is TGCGCCAGCTATGAACTGCAGGGGGCGAGGGAGCAGTACTTC.

The CDR3 DNA reads as TGTGCCAGCAGATCCGGGACAGGGATCACCGGGGAGCTGTTTTTT. Encoded protein: CASRSGTGITGELFF. The rearrangement joins TRBV6-1 to TRBJ2-2; the match to TRBD1 covers 9 bases. CDR1 is MNHNS and CDR2 is SASEGT in the germline V gene. Trimming cost V 6 bases and J 4 bases; bases outside gene matches: 6. The CDR3 loop spans 15 amino acids.

The chain links TRBV2 to TRBJ2-1, with 7 bases that match TRBD1. Germline V gene data show CDR1 as SNHLY and CDR2 as FYNNEI. The CDR3 consists of 13 residues. With V trimmed by 8 bases and J by 7 bases, 8 bases remained unmatched. For the CDR3, the DNA is TGTGCCAGCGTGGAAGGGGGCCGGAATGAGCAGTTCTTC. Protein product: CASVEGGRNEQFF.

The gene calls are TRBV10-3 and TRBJ2-7; 7 positions agree with TRBD1. CDR3 size: 15 residues. Germline CDR1 reads ENHRY; CDR2 reads SYGVKD. Trimming at V came to 4 bases and at J to 0 bases, leaving 6 bases not matched to a gene. For the CDR3, the DNA is TGTGCCATCAGTGGGGGACAGAGGAGCTCCTACGAGCAGTACTTC. As protein: CAISGGQRSSYEQYF.

The CDR3 region has the DNA TGTGCCAGCAGTTACTCGAATAGCGGGGGGGGCAATGAGCAGTTCTTC. This gives the protein CASSYSNSGGGNEQFF. This chain uses TRBV6-5 with TRBJ2-1; 11 bases fit TRBD2. The CDR3 has 16 amino acids. Looked up from germline, CDR1 is MNHEY and CDR2 is SVGAGI. V dropped 0 bases and J dropped 6; count of bases not matched to a gene: 4.

To note about this clone: The junction departs from the called germline gene at one end, perhaps through a read error. V is TRBV7-7 and J is TRBJ1-3, with a weak D call TRBD1 (5 bases). Looked up from germline, CDR1 is SSHAT and CDR2 is FNYEAQ (reference sequence). The CDR3 runs to 15 residues. The CDR3, as DNA: TGTGCTAGCAGCCTCAGTGACAGTACTGGAAACACCATATATTTT. It encodes CASSLSDSTGNTIYF.

The rearrangement uses TRBV30 and TRBJ1-2, with 8 bases fitting TRBD1. The CDR3 length is 13 residues. Germline-derived CDR1 and CDR2 are GTSNPN and SVGIG (reference sequence). V dropped 8 bases and J dropped 3; count of bases not matched to a gene: 8. The CDR3 nucleotides are TGTGCCGAGGAGACAGGGGAGCACTATGGCTACACCTTC. Translated, it gives CAEETGEHYGYTF.

The CDR3 DNA sequence: TGCAGCGTTGGGGAACAGGGAAAGGGGGTGACCCAGTACTTC. This gives the protein CSVGEQGKGVTQYF. V gene TRBV29-1 combines with J gene TRBJ2-5; maybe TRBD1 (6 bases). The germline gives CDR1 SQVTM, CDR2 ANQGSEA. With 4 bases removed from V and 7 bases from J, the gap between germline ends came to 19 bases. The CDR3 spans 14 residues. Full variable domain (rest looked up from reference TRBV29-1 and TRBJ2-5): SAVISQKPSRDICQRGTSLTIQCQVDSQVTMMFWYRQQPGQSLTLIATANQGSEATYESGFVIDKFPISRPNLTFSTLTVSNMSPEDSSIYLCSVGEQGKGVTQYFGPGTRLLVL.

This rearrangement joins TRBV9 to TRBJ1-1; D is ambiguous. CDR1 is SGDLS, CDR2 YYNGEE, per germline. CDR3 length: 14 amino acids. Trimming stripped 4 bases from V and 4 bases from J, with 14 bases between. CDR3 bases: TGTGCCAGCAGCTCAAATCCTAACCCCACTGAAGCTTTCTTT. This gives the protein CASSSNPNPTEAFF.

V and J are TRBV6-5 and TRBJ2-7, with D unresolved. Germline CDR1 reads MNHEY; CDR2 reads SVGAGI. V lost 0 bases and J lost 8, with 17 bases in between. The CDR3 spans 15 residues. The CDR3 coding sequence is TGTGCCAGCAGTTACTCCCCCCCTCAGGCCTTCCAGCAGTACTTC. As protein: CASSYSPPQAFQQYF.

The chain joins TRBV6-1 to TRBJ1-1; a possible D gene is TRBD1 (5 bases). The CDR3 has 15 residues. The ends were cut back, 6 bases at V and 0 bases at J, with 14 bases in the middle. Germline loops: CDR1 MNHNS, CDR2 SASEGT. The CDR3 here is CASRQYQGMNTEAFF. The DNA of the CDR3 is TGTGCCAGCAGACAGTACCAGGGCATGAACACTGAAGCTTTCTTT.

The V call is TRBV11-2, the J call TRBJ1-3; D unclear. Germline CDR1 reads SGHAT; CDR2 reads FQNNGV. The CDR3 is 15 amino acids. V was pared by 1 base and J by 4 bases, with 11 bases between. CDR3 in amino acids: CASSLARTWGNTIYF. The CDR3, as DNA: TGTGCCAGCAGCTTAGCCCGGACTTGGGGAAACACCATATATTTT.

The sample holds many counts of this clone. This rearrangement joins TRBV29-1 to TRBJ2-1, with 10 bases fitting TRBD2. Germline values: CDR1 SQVTM, CDR2 ANQGSEA. J gave up 4 bases and V 4 bases, and 1 base lay outside the gene matches. There are 13 residues in the CDR3. The CDR3 nucleotides are TGCAGCGTTGGTAGCGGGGGGTACAATGAGCAGTTCTTC. Its translation: CSVGSGGYNEQFF.

The chain joins TRBV6-5 to TRBJ2-7; 8 nucleotides line up with TRBD2. CDR1 is MNHEY, CDR2 SVGAGI, per germline. Germline trimming cut 2 bases from V and 0 bases from J; bases unmatched to any gene: 3. The CDR3 consists of 15 residues. CDR3 nucleotide sequence: TGTGCCAGCAGTTACGGGGCGGGGGGCTCCTACGAGCAGTACTTC. Its protein product is CASSYGAGGSYEQYF.